This T cell receptor beta chain was obtained from a study of type 1 regulatory T cells. As for the study in general: This in vitro CD4 product, T-allo10, is enriched for Tr1 cells and alloantigen-specific. Study observations and caveats: Compared with non-Tr1 cells, Tr1 cells showed a narrower TCR repertoire.

TCRdb re-analysed the reads in MiXCR, keeping a single row per CDR3 protein. The repertoire has tens of thousands of distinct CDR3 sequences, under 25% of them found once; the top ten carry 7% to 10%. With regard to this clonotype: Its antigen is still unknown.

Germline CDR1 is DFQATT and CDR2 is SNEGSKA (reference sequence). V shed 0 bases and J 4 bases; nucleotides not matched to a gene: 8. This CDR3 is 16 amino acids long. The V and J genes are TRBV20-1 and TRBJ2-5, with TRBD2 identical over 10 bases. Material: cultured type 1 regulatory T (Tr1) cells, either the whole culture or a sorted fraction (not recorded which). The TCR sequence derives from a human donor in good health. The CDR3 protein is CSARDPVAGGGETQYF. In DNA form, the CDR3 reads TGCAGTGCTAGAGATCCGGTAGCGGGAGGTGGAGAGACCCAGTACTTC.